This entry lists 8 T cell receptor beta chains sequenced from one sample in a study of shared clonotypes between healthy human individuals. Measured with immunoSEQ multiplex PCR; TCRdb has only the in-frame clones, and not every one. The sample records under 850,000 clones, roughly two thirds being singletons. Sequencing used memory CD4+ T cells sorted from blood. Regarding subset: CD45RA-negative fraction. Source of these receptors: a woman in her 30s in good health.

This chain links TRBV7-2 with TRBJ2-5; TRBD2 matches 15 bases. Losses at the gene ends were 5 bases for V and 2 bases for J; bases not matched to a gene: 3. The germline CDR1 and CDR2 sequences are SGHTA and FQGNSA. This CDR3 spans 16 amino acids. CDR3: CASSTGLAGGQETQYF. DNA for the CDR3: TGTGCCAGCAGCACTGGACTAGCGGGAGGGCAAGAGACCCAGTACTTC.

V is TRBV5-4 and J is TRBJ2-5, with unresolved D. In germline, CDR1 is SGHNT, CDR2 YYREEE (reference sequence). This CDR3 has 13 residues. Trimming cost V 3 bases and J 3 bases, with 9 bases left between them. The CDR3 DNA sequence: TGTGCCAGCAGCTCCTCTTTAGAAGAGACCCAGTACTTC. Translated: CASSSSLEETQYF.

J is TRBJ2-7 and V is TRBV28, with 10 bases fitting TRBD2. The CDR3 runs 15 residues. V lost 8 bases and J lost 3; bases outside the gene matches: 10. Germline V gene lookup returns CDR1 MDHEN and CDR2 SYDVKM. CDR3 protein: CASSLPSGRRYEQYF. The CDR3 DNA sequence: TGTGCCAGCTCCCTTCCTAGCGGGAGACGCTACGAGCAGTACTTC.

This chain's CDR3 is CASSRTGEGSQPQHF. CDR3 sequence (DNA): TGTGCCAGTAGTAGGACAGGGGAGGGAAGTCAGCCCCAGCATTTT. The chain carries TRBV19 and TRBJ1-5; 9 bases line up with TRBD1. The CDR3 consists of 15 residues. In germline, CDR1 is LNHDA, CDR2 SQIVND (reference sequence). After removal of 4 bases from V and 6 bases from J, the junction contained 7 bases not matched to a gene.

This chain joins TRBV2 and TRBJ1-1, with a tentative D call TRBD1 (6 bases). V was clipped by 8 bases and J by 0 bases, with 16 bases between them. CDR1 and CDR2 (germline): SNHLY, FYNNEI. This CDR3 is built from 15 residues. The DNA of the CDR3 is TGTGCCAGCGCCTTACAGGGCGGGGTGAACACTGAAGCTTTCTTT. This encodes CASALQGGVNTEAFF.

The rearrangement joins TRBV5-6 to TRBJ1-5, with a possible D match to TRBD1 (5 bases). Germline CDR1 is SGHDT and CDR2 is YYEEEE. The CDR3 contains 13 residues. The V end lost 4 bases, the J end lost 7 bases, and 12 bases lay between the germline ends. Here the CDR3 DNA reads TGTGCCAGCAGCCCCTCTTGGGGCCAGCCCCAGCATTTT. This sequence encodes CASSPSWGQPQHF. Filled out from reference TRBV5-6 and TRBJ1-5, the complete variable domain reads DAGVTQSPTHLIKTRGQQVTLRCSPKSGHDTVSWYQQALGQGPQFIFQYYEEEERQRGNFPDRFSGHQFPNYSSELNVNALLLGDSALYLCASSPSWGQPQHFGDGTRLSIL.

The chain carries TRBV5-1 and TRBJ2-3, with a possible D match to TRBD1 (6 bases). The CDR3 loop spans 16 amino acids. Trimming shortened V by 4 bases and J by 2 bases, and 17 bases separated the two germline ends. Germline CDR1 is SGHRS and CDR2 is YFSETQ. CDR3 region: CASSPLLGTHTDTQYF. The CDR3 DNA sequence: TGCGCCAGCAGCCCCCTGCTGGGGACACACACAGATACGCAGTATTTT. Filled out from reference TRBV5-1 and TRBJ2-3, the complete variable domain reads KAGVTQTPRYLIKTRGQQVTLSCSPISGHRSVSWYQQTPGQGLQFLFEYFSETQRNKGNFPGRFSGRQFSNSRSEMNVSTLELGDSALYLCASSPLLGTHTDTQYFGPGTRLTVL.

The chain recombines TRBV4-1 with TRBJ2-3; TRBD2 is a possible D gene (6 bases). Germline CDR1 and CDR2: MGHRA and YSYEKL. The CDR3 length is 15 residues. V lost 2 bases to trimming and J lost 3 bases, with 12 bases between them. Here the CDR3 reads CASSQRRELTDTQYF. In DNA, the CDR3 is TGCGCCAGCAGCCAACGTCGGGAGTTGACAGATACGCAGTATTTT.